This T cell receptor (beta chain) was retrieved from a study of control samples from healthy donors and cancer patients. This clone was observed a handful of times. The CDR3 length is 13 residues. With 7 bases clipped from V and 5 bases from J, the junction kept 7 bases outside the gene matches. CDR1 and CDR2 (germline): SNHLY, FYNNEI. TCRdb keeps only in-frame clones here, not all; method: immunoSEQ multiplex PCR. Here the sample spans about 120,000 clones, roughly 93% being singletons. Source material: blood. The chain couples TRBV2 to TRBJ2-7; TRBD2 matches at 8 bases. The sequence was collected from a young man in good health. Here the CDR3 DNA reads TGTGCCAGCACGGGGACTAGAGTCCACGAGCAGTACTTC. This sequence encodes CASTGTRVHEQYF.